The entry that follows covers one T cell receptor beta chain sequence. The sample originates from a study of blood T cell repertoires in COVID-19. The wider study: The United States, Italy and Spain provided the acute and convalescent COVID-19 samples. PBMCs, B-cell-depleted T cells, or T cells provided the cDNA or gDNA that made up the material.

Per the authors' pipeline: How many nucleated cells were present was estimated from reference gene primer amplification. Some clones are missing from TCRdb's copy, which holds only in-frame ones; the method was immunoSEQ multiplex PCR. That table is the source of V, J and clone size, and D and trimming were worked out from the DNA. The sample has about 160,000 clones, more than 80% seen once. The germline V gene encodes CDR1 SGHTA and CDR2 FQGNSA. This CDR3 region has 14 residues. V lost 5 bases to trimming and J lost 7 bases; unmatched junction nucleotides: 9. Source material: peripheral blood. The source is a man between 60 and 75 years old with acute or convalescent COVID-19. The chain employs TRBV7-2 and TRBJ1-2, with 8 positions matching TRBD1. Here the CDR3 reads CASSGRTGSSGYTF. The CDR3 DNA reads TGTGCCAGCAGCGGTCGGACAGGGAGTAGTGGCTACACCTTC.